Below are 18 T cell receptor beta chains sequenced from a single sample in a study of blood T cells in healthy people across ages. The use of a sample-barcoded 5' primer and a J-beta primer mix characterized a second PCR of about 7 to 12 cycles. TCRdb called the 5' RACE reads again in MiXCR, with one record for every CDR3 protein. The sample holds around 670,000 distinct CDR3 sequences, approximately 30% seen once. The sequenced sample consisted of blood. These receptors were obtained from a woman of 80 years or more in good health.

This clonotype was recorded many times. The CDR3 here is CASSSRDRGIGEQFF. In DNA, the CDR3 is TGTGCCAGCAGCTCCCGGGACAGGGGGATAGGTGAGCAGTTCTTC. The chain is built from TRBV7-9 and TRBJ2-1; 11 bases align to TRBD1. V lost 4 bases and J lost 9; bases outside the gene matches: 8. Germline CDR1 is SEHNR and CDR2 is FQNEAQ (reference sequence). The CDR3 is 15 residues long. Combining the CDR3 with reference TRBV7-9 and TRBJ2-1 gives the whole variable domain DTGVSQNPRHKITKRGQNVTFRCDPISEHNRLYWYRQTLGQGPEFLTYFQNEAQLEKSRLLSDRFSAERPKGSFSTLEIQRTEQGDSAMYLCASSSRDRGIGEQFFGPGTRLTVL.

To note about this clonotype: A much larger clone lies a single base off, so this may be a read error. The CDR3 bases are TGTGCCAGCACACCCGGGACAGGGGGCTTCAGGCAGTTCTTC. This encodes CASTPGTGGFRQFF. J is TRBJ2-1 and V is TRBV7-2, with TRBD1 matching 12 bases. CDR1 and CDR2 (germline): SGHTA, FQGNSA. With 7 bases clipped from V and 12 bases from J, the junction kept 10 bases outside the gene matches. The CDR3 runs 14 residues.

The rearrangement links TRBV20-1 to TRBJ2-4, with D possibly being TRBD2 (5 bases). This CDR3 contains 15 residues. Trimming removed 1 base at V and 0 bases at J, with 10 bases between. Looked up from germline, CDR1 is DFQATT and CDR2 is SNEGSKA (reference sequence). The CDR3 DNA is TGCAGTGCTAGAGGGGAGTTTCTAGCCAAAAACATTCAGTACTTC. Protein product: CSARGEFLAKNIQYF.

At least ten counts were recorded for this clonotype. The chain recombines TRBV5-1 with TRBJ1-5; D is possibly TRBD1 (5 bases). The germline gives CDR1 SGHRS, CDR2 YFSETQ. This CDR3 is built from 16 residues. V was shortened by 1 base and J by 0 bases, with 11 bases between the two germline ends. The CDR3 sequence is CASSLTGVGSNQPQHF. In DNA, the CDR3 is TGCGCCAGCAGCTTGACGGGGGTTGGTAGCAATCAGCCCCAGCATTTT.

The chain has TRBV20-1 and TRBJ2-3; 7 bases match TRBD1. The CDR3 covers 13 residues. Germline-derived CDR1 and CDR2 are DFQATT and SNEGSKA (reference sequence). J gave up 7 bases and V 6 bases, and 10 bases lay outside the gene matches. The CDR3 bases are TGCAGTGCCCAGCTCGACAGGGCGAATACGCAGTATTTT. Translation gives CSAQLDRANTQYF.

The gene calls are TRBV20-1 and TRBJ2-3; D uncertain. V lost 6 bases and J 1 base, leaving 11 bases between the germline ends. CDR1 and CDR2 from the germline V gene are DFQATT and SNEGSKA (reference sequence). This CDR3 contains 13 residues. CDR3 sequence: CSADRSGTDTQYF. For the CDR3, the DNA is TGCAGTGCCGACCGCTCCGGCACAGATACGCAGTATTTT.

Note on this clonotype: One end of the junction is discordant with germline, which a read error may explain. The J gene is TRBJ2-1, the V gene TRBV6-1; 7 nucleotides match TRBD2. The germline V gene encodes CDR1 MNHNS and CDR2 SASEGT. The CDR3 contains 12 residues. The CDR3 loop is CASSFLAVEQFF. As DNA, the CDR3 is TGTGCCAGCAGCTTTCTAGCGGTCGAGCAGTTCTTT.

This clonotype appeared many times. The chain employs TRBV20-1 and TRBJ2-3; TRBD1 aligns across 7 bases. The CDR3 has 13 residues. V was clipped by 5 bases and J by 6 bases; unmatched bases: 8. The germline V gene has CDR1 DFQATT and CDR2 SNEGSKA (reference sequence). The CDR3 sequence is CSARRDSRDTQYF. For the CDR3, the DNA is TGCAGTGCTCGCCGGGACAGCCGGGATACGCAGTATTTT.

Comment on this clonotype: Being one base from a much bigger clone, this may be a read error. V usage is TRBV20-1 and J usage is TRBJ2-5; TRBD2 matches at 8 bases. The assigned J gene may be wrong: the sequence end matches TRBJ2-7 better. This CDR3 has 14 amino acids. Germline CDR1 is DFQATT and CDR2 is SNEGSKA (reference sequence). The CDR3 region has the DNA TGCAGTGCTGGAGCCCTGACTAGCGAGTACGAGCAGTACTTC. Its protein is CSAGALTSEYEQYF.

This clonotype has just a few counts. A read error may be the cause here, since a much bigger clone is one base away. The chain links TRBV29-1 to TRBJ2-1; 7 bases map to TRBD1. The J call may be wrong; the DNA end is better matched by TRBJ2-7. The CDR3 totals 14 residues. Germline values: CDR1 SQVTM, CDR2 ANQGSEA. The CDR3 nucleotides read TGCAGCGTTCGAGGGGGCTTCTCCTACAATGAGCAGTACTTC. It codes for CSVRGGFSYNEQYF.

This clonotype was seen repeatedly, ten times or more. The CDR3 reads CASSEYRSRTSGVSYNEQFF. CDR3 nucleotide sequence: TGTGCCAGCAGTGAATATAGATCCCGGACTAGCGGCGTCTCCTACAATGAGCAGTTCTTC. V usage is TRBV25-1 and J usage is TRBJ2-1; 10 nucleotides match TRBD2. Trimming at V came to 0 bases and at J to 0 bases, leaving 11 bases not matched to a gene. The CDR3 contains 20 residues. Germline CDR1 and CDR2: MGHDK and SYGVNS.

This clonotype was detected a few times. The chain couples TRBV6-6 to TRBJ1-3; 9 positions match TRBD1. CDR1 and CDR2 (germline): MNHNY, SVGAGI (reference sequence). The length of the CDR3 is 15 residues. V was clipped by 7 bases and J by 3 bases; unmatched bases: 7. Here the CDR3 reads CASIGDRAFGNTIYF. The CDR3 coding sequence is TGTGCCAGCATAGGGGACAGGGCTTTTGGAAACACCATATATTTT.

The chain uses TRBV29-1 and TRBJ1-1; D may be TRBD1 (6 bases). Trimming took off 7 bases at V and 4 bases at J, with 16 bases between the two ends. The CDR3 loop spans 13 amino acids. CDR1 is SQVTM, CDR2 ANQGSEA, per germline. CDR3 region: CSAGAGLGTEAFF. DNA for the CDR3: TGCAGCGCGGGGGCAGGATTGGGCACTGAAGCTTTCTTT.

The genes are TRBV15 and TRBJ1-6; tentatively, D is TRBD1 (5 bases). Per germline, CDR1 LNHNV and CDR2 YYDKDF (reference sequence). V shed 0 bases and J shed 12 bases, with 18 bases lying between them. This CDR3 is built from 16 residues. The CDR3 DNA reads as TGTGCCACCAGCAGAGAGGAATGGGCTGGGGGGAGACCCCTCCACTTT. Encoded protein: CATSREEWAGGRPLHF.

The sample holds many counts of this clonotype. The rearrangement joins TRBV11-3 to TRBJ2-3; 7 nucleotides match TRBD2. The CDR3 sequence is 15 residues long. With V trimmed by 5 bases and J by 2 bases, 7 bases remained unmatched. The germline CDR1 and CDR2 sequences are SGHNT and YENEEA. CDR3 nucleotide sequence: TGTGCCAGCAGCCAGGACGGGGGGTTCACAGATACGCAGTATTTT. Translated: CASSQDGGFTDTQYF. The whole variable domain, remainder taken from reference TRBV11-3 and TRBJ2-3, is EAGVVQSPRYKIIEKKQPVAFWCNPISGHNTLYWYLQNLGQGPELLIRYENEEAVDDSQLPKDRFSAERLKGVDSTLKIQPAELGDSAVYLCASSQDGGFTDTQYFGPGTRLTVL.

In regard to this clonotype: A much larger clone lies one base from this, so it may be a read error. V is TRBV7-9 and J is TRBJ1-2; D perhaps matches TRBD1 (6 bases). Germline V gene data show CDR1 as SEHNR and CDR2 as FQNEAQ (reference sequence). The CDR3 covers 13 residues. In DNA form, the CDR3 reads TGTGCCGGCAGCCGGGACACAACGGGGGGCTACACCTTC. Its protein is CAGSRDTTGGYTF.

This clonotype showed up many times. CDR3: CSLQGADGYTF. The CDR3 DNA is TGCAGCTTGCAAGGGGCGGACGGCTACACCTTC. The J gene is TRBJ1-2, the V gene TRBV29-1; perhaps TRBD1 as D (5 bases). CDR1 and CDR2 from the germline V gene are SQVTM and ANQGSEA. V was shortened by 8 bases and J by 8 bases, with 15 bases between the two germline ends. This CDR3 is 11 amino acids long.

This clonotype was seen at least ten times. The CDR3 protein is CASSYIKQGAIHPYEQYF. The CDR3 DNA is TGTGCCAGCAGTTATATAAAACAGGGGGCGATTCACCCCTACGAGCAGTACTTC. The gene calls are TRBV6-2 or TRBV6-3 and TRBJ2-7; 9 bases line up with TRBD1. V was pared by 3 bases and J by 2 bases, with 14 bases of the junction left unmatched. Germline CDR1 and CDR2: MNHEY and SVGEGT. The CDR3 covers 18 residues.